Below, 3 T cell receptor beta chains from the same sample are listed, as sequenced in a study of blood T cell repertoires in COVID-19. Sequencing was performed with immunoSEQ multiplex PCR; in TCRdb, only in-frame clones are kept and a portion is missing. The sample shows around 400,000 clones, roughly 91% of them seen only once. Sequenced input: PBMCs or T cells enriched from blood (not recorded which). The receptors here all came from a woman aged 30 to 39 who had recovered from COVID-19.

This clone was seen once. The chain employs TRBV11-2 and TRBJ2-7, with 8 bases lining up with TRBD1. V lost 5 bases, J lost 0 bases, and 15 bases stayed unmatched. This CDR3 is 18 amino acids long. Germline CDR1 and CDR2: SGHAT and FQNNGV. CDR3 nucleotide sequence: TGTGCCAGCAGCACCCGTCCCGGGACAGGAACGAGCTCCTACGAGCAGTACTTC. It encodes CASSTRPGTGTSSYEQYF.

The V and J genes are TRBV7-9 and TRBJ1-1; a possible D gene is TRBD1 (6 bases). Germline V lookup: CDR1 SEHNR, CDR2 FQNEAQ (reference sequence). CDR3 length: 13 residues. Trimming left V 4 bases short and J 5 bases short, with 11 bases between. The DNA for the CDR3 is TGTGCCAGCAGCTCCACCACAGGGACTGAAGCTTTCTTT. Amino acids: CASSSTTGTEAFF.

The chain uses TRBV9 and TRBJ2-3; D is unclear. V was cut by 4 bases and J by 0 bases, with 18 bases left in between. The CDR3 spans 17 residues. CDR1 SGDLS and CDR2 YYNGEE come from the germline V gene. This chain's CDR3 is CASSRLHRVLSTDTQYF. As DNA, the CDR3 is TGTGCCAGCAGCCGTCTTCATCGGGTCCTTAGCACAGATACGCAGTATTTT.